Listed below are T cell receptor beta chains from one sample, sequenced in a study of T cells after yellow fever vaccination. One entry per CDR3 protein, called by TCRdb with MiXCR from the 5' RACE reads. The data hold 500,000 to 650,000 distinct CDR3 sequences, with around a sixth observed a single time. The sequencing used PBMCs, collected 4 to 6 days after the first yellow fever vaccination. These receptor sequences come from a man aged 18 to 30 who received the YFV17D yellow fever vaccine. Each CDR3 is given with its conserved first and last residue. The D gene is left open where the match is weak. Size is stated for part of the rows, as once, few or many counts, or as a class when the clone is expanded.

size,J,D,V,DNA,CDR3
NA,TRBJ2-1,NA,TRBV9,TGTGCCAGCAGCGCGCTAGGGACTCCGATTCCCTCCTACAATGAGCAGTTCTTC,CASSALGTPIPSYNEQFF
NA,TRBJ2-3,NA,TRBV12-3/TRBV12-4,TGTGCCAGCAGTTATCTGCACACAGATACGCAGTATTTT,CASSYLHTDTQYF
NA,TRBJ1-4,NA,TRBV4-3,TGCGCCAGCAGCAACAGGGAGGAAAAACTGTTTTTT,CASSNREEKLFF
NA,TRBJ2-1,NA,TRBV15,TGTGCCACTCCGCAGCGTTACAATGAGCAGTTCTTC,CATPQRYNEQFF
once,TRBJ1-2,TRBD1,TRBV7-2,TGTGCCAGCAGCTCCCGGGACAGCTCCATCAACTATGGCTACACCTTC,CASSSRDSSINYGYTF
NA,TRBJ1-5,NA,TRBV7-6,TGTGCCAGCAGCTTAGCCAGGGACAATCAGCCCCAGCATTTT,CASSLARDNQPQHF
NA,TRBJ2-3,NA,TRBV5-6,TGTGCCAGCAGCTGGCGGGGAGGGGGGCCAGATACGCAGTATTTT,CASSWRGGGPDTQYF
many,TRBJ1-2,TRBD1,TRBV7-2,TGTGCCAGCAGCTGGCCGCCGGGACAGGGCCGCGGCTACACCTTC,CASSWPPGQGRGYTF
few,TRBJ2-3,NA,TRBV28,TGTGCCAGCAGTTTCCTTGCAGGGACAACTAGCACAGATACGCAGTATTTT,CASSFLAGTTSTDTQYF
few,TRBJ1-4,NA,TRBV6-2/TRBV6-3,TGTGCCAGCAGATCCCGACAGACAGTTAATGAAAAACTGTTTTTT,CASRSRQTVNEKLFF
many,TRBJ2-2,NA,TRBV20-1,TGCAGTGCTAGAGATTTGCCCGGGGAGCTGTTTTTT,CSARDLPGELFF
few,TRBJ2-5,TRBD1,TRBV4-3,TGCGCCAGCAGCCAGGAGGACAGGGGCACAGAGACCCAGTACTTC,CASSQEDRGTETQYF
NA,TRBJ2-5,TRBD1,TRBV5-1,TGCGCCAGCAGCTTGGCCCCGACAGGGTCGGCCCAGTACTTC,CASSLAPTGSAQYF
few,TRBJ2-1,TRBD1,TRBV18,TGTGCCAGCTCACCGTTACGACAGGGGGCTTACAATGAGCAGTTCTTC,CASSPLRQGAYNEQFF
few,TRBJ1-6,TRBD1,TRBV5-4,TGTGCCAGCAGCCGCGGACAGGGCCCTCCTTTGGGTTCACCCCTCCACTTT,CASSRGQGPPLGSPLHF
few,TRBJ2-6,TRBD1,TRBV29-1,TGCAGAGGGACAGAAGATATTTCTGGGGCCAACGTCCTGACTTTC,CRGTEDISGANVLTF
few,TRBJ2-2,NA,TRBV5-1,TGCGCCAGCCAACACCTGCAGGGGAGTGCGAACACCGGGGAGCTGTTTTTT,CASQHLQGSANTGELFF
few,TRBJ2-5,NA,TRBV6-2/TRBV6-3,TGTGCCAGCAGTTTAGGACACTCCGGAGAGACCCAGTACTTC,CASSLGHSGETQYF
NA,TRBJ2-7,TRBD1,TRBV24-1,TGTGCCACCAGTACCGGGACAGGGGGAGAGCAGTACTTC,CATSTGTGGEQYF
NA,TRBJ2-1,NA,TRBV20-1,TGCAGTGCTCGCCGCCCAGGGGCTTCGTCCTACAATGAGCAGTTCTTC,CSARRPGASSYNEQFF
NA,TRBJ2-7,NA,TRBV29-1,TGCAGCGTTGCATCGCAGCAGGGCCCCTACGAGCAGTACTTC,CSVASQQGPYEQYF
many,TRBJ2-5,NA,TRBV11-1,TGTGCCAGCAGCCGAGCTGGACAGACTGATCCCCTTCAAGAGACCCAGTACTTC,CASSRAGQTDPLQETQYF
few,TRBJ1-1,NA,TRBV28,TGTGCCAGCTTCCTTAAATTGAGGATACAGGGACGTAAATCGGGAGCTTTCTTT,CASFLKLRIQGRKSGAFF
NA,TRBJ2-4,TRBD2,TRBV15,TGTGCCACCAGCCTCGGGGGGGGAAACATTCAGTACTTC,CATSLGGGNIQYF
many,TRBJ1-1,NA,TRBV7-2,TGTGCCAGCAGCCGACAGGTTAGCAACACTGAAGCTTTCTTT,CASSRQVSNTEAFF
NA,TRBJ2-2,TRBD2,TRBV6-1,TGTGCCAGCAAACCGGGACTAGGAGTCCGAGGGGAGCTGTTTTTT,CASKPGLGVRGELFF
few,TRBJ1-2,NA,TRBV11-2,TGTGCCAGCAGCGGCATCTATGGCTACACCTTC,CASSGIYGYTF
few,TRBJ2-7,NA,TRBV12-3/TRBV12-4,TGTGCCAGCAGTTTACTCTCTCCCTACGAGCAGTACTTC,CASSLLSPYEQYF
NA,TRBJ1-1,NA,TRBV6-1,TGTGCCAGCACTGGAAACTGGGGCACTGAAGCTTTCTTT,CASTGNWGTEAFF
NA,TRBJ1-2,NA,TRBV7-9,TGTGCCAGCAGCTTAGGCGGCAGGGACGTGAAGGGCTACACCTTC,CASSLGGRDVKGYTF
few,TRBJ2-1,NA,TRBV12-5,TGTGCTAGTGGTTTGTTCCCGGGCTCCTACAATGAGCAGTTCTTC,CASGLFPGSYNEQFF
NA,TRBJ1-5,NA,TRBV6-1,TGTGCCAGCAGGGATACCTTTGGCAATCAGCCCCAGCATTTT,CASRDTFGNQPQHF
NA,TRBJ2-3,TRBD2,TRBV7-2,TGTGCCAGCAGCTTACTCGTGACTAGCGGCACAGATACGCAGTATTTT,CASSLLVTSGTDTQYF
once,TRBJ2-2,NA,TRBV14,TGTGCCAGCAGCACCGCAGGGCAGGGAAGGTACACCGGGGAGCTGTTTTTT,CASSTAGQGRYTGELFF
few,TRBJ2-7,NA,TRBV5-5,TGTGCCAGCAGCTTGCTACCGGGACACCCACGTAACTACGAGCAGTACTTC,CASSLLPGHPRNYEQYF
NA,TRBJ1-6,NA,TRBV12-3/TRBV12-4,TGTGCCAGCAGTGCTCAGAATAATTCACCCCTCCACTTT,CASSAQNNSPLHF
NA,TRBJ2-7,NA,TRBV7-2,TGTGCCAGCAGCTTAGTCCGGCTAGCTATCGACGAGCAGTACTTC,CASSLVRLAIDEQYF
few,TRBJ2-4,NA,TRBV7-2,TGTGCCAGCAGCACAACAGGGTTGGGAGGGGACATTCAGTACTTC,CASSTTGLGGDIQYF
few,TRBJ1-2,NA,TRBV5-1,TGCGCCAGCAGCCCCCGGACACCCATCTATGGCTACACCTTC,CASSPRTPIYGYTF
NA,TRBJ2-7,TRBD2,TRBV11-2,TGTGCCAGCAGCTTGACTAGCGTATTAAGTTCCTACGAGCAGTACTTC,CASSLTSVLSSYEQYF
NA,TRBJ2-5,NA,TRBV9,TGTGCCAGCAGCGTAGGCCGGACTCAAGAGACCCAGTACTTC,CASSVGRTQETQYF
few,TRBJ2-3,NA,TRBV7-2,TGTGCCGGTTCGCTCGGTCCCGCAGATACGCAGTATTTT,CAGSLGPADTQYF
NA,TRBJ2-3,TRBD2,TRBV9,TGTGCCAGCAGCACCCTAGCGGGGGGCGTCACAGATACGCAGTATTTT,CASSTLAGGVTDTQYF
NA,TRBJ2-3,NA,TRBV7-2,TGTGCCAGCACCCCGGCGGTTCTGGGAGATACGCAGTATTTT,CASTPAVLGDTQYF
NA,TRBJ2-5,NA,TRBV5-4,TGTGCCAGCAGCTTCTTAAGTCGGACTACCCAGCAGACCCAGTACTTC,CASSFLSRTTQQTQYF
NA,TRBJ2-1,TRBD2,TRBV25-1,TGTGCCAGCAGTAAGGGACTAGCGGGGATGCGGGATGAGCAGTTCTTC,CASSKGLAGMRDEQFF
NA,TRBJ2-5,NA,TRBV7-3,TGTGCCAGCAGCATGACAGGATGGGAGACCCAGTACTTC,CASSMTGWETQYF
few,TRBJ1-1,NA,TRBV7-9,TGTGCCAGCAACTTAGTTGAGGCGGCGGCTGAAGCTTTCTTT,CASNLVEAAAEAFF
many,TRBJ2-5,NA,TRBV5-1,TGCGCCAGCAGCTTGGAACGGGCAGGGGAGACCCAGTACTTC,CASSLERAGETQYF
NA,TRBJ2-1,NA,TRBV20-1,TGCAGTGCTAGTTACGAGGGCAATGAGCAGTTCTTC,CSASYEGNEQFF
few,TRBJ1-1,NA,TRBV4-2,TGTGCCAGCAGCCGTGCCCCCTTGAACACTGAAGCTTTCTTT,CASSRAPLNTEAFF
NA,TRBJ2-5,NA,TRBV29-1,TGCAGCGTTGAGAGAAACGAGGGCGGGCAAGAGACCCAGTACTTC,CSVERNEGGQETQYF
NA,TRBJ2-5,NA,TRBV28,TGTGCCAGCAGACGTGGCCGGGGGCTCTGGGGAGAGACCCAGTACTTC,CASRRGRGLWGETQYF
few,TRBJ2-3,TRBD2,TRBV15,TGTGCCACCAGCAGCCGTAGCGGGGGGGATACGCAGTATTTT,CATSSRSGGDTQYF
few,TRBJ1-5,NA,TRBV4-1,TGCGCCAGCAGCCCCAGGGTCTATAGCAATCAGCCCCAGCATTTT,CASSPRVYSNQPQHF
many,TRBJ2-3,NA,TRBV4-3,TGCGCCAGCAGCAAACATGGGAAAGATACGCAGTATTTT,CASSKHGKDTQYF
NA,TRBJ1-2,NA,TRBV20-1,TGCAGTGCTAGTACGGGCCGCACACGCCTCCCCTATGGCTACACCTTC,CSASTGRTRLPYGYTF
once,TRBJ2-1,TRBD2,TRBV7-8,TGTGCCAGCAGCTTAGGGGACTATTACAATGAGCAGTTCTTC,CASSLGDYYNEQFF
NA,TRBJ2-1,TRBD1,TRBV9,TGTGCCAGCAGCGGCCCCAGGGGGCGTCGGCAGTTCTTC,CASSGPRGRRQFF
few,TRBJ1-5,NA,TRBV12-3/TRBV12-4,TGTGCCAGCAGTTTAGACCTCTATCAGCCCCAGCATTTT,CASSLDLYQPQHF